This entry features one T cell receptor beta chain sequence. Its specificity is not known. The method was immunoSEQ multiplex PCR; TCRdb's version includes in-frame clones alone and lacks a portion of them. The table shows some 110,000 clones, with about four fifths occurring only once. This specimen belongs to a study of radiotherapy plus CTLA-4 blockade in lung cancer. Study as a whole: For roughly 19% of patients, objective responses occurred, and just over 30% had disease control.

The study's findings and limits: Early blood T cell clone dynamics, with interferon-beta, were reported to best predict response. TCR clones originating in tumors grew in number in blood after radiotherapy plus ipilimumab.

Ipilimumab CTLA-4 blockade and focal radiation were given to patients with chemo-refractory metastatic non-small-cell lung cancer. The TCR was taken from a human donor with non-small cell lung cancer that progressed on radiotherapy plus ipilimumab. Some clones in this sample may be carry-over from other donors' samples. The starting material was peripheral blood, obtained from a patient treated with radiotherapy plus ipilimumab.

As DNA, the CDR3 is TGTGCCAGCAGCATCCGGGCAGGGCCCAATGGCTACACCTTC. Amino acids: CASSIRAGPNGYTF. The rearrangement uses TRBV7-2 and TRBJ1-2; perhaps TRBD1 as D (5 bases). The CDR3 consists of 14 residues. Germline V lookup: CDR1 SGHTA, CDR2 FQGNSA. V was trimmed by 5 bases and J by 6 bases, leaving 16 bases between them.